This TCR beta chain derives from a study of blood T cell repertoires in COVID-19. Study-level information: Some COVID-19 samples were acute and others convalescent; all came from the United States, Italy and Spain.

CDR3 size: 16 residues. Germline V CDR1 and CDR2: SGHVS, FQNEAQ. The ends lost 1 base at V and 0 bases at J; junction bases unmatched: 4. Authors' analysis steps: Reference gene primers were amplified, and this amplification served to estimate nucleated cell counts. Measured with immunoSEQ multiplex PCR; TCRdb has only the in-frame clones, and not every one. For V, J and clone size, that table is used; D and trimming come from the DNA. The sample yields more than 65,000 clones, roughly 89% seen once. The sequenced sample consisted of peripheral blood. The chain is built from TRBV7-8 and TRBJ2-5; 8 bases align to TRBD2. The TCR originated in a human donor in a cohort sampled during active COVID-19. CDR3 region: CASSLGRGAYQETQYF. The CDR3, as DNA: TGTGCCAGCAGCTTAGGGCGGGGGGCGTACCAAGAGACCCAGTACTTC.